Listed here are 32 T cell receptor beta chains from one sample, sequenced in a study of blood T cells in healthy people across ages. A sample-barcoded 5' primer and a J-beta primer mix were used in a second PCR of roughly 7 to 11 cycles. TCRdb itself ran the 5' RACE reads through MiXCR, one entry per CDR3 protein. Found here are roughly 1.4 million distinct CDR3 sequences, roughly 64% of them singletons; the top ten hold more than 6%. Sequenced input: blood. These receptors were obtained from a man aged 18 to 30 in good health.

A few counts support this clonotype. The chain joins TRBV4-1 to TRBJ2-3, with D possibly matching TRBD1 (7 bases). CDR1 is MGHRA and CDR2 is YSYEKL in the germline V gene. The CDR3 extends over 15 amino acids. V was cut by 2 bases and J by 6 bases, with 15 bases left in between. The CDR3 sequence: CASSQRAGGIDTQYF. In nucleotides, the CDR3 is TGCGCCAGCAGCCAACGCGCAGGGGGGATTGATACGCAGTATTTT.

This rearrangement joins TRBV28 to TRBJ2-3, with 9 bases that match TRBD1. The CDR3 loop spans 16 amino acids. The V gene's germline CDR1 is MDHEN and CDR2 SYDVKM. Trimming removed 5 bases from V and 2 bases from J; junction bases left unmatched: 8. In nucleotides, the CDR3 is TGTGCCAGCAGTCCCCAAGACAGGGGGAACACAGATACGCAGTATTTT. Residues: CASSPQDRGNTDTQYF.

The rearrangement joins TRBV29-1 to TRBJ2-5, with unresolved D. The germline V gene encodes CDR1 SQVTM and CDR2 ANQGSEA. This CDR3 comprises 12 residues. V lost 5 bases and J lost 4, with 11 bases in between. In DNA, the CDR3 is TGCAGCGTTCTCCGAGGATCAGAGACCCAGTACTTC. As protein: CSVLRGSETQYF.

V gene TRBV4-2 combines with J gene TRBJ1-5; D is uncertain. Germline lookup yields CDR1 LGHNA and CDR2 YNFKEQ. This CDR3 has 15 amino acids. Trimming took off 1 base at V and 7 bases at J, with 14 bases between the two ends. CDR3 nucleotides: TGTGCCAGCAGCCAAGGAGAGGGTTCTGGGCAGCCCCAGCATTTT. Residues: CASSQGEGSGQPQHF.

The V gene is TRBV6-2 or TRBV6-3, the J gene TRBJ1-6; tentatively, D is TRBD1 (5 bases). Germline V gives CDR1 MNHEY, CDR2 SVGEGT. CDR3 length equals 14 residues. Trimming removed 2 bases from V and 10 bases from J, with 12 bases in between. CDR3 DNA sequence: TGTGCCAGCAGTTACCGGCAGGGCCAATCACCCCTCCACTTT. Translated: CASSYRQGQSPLHF.

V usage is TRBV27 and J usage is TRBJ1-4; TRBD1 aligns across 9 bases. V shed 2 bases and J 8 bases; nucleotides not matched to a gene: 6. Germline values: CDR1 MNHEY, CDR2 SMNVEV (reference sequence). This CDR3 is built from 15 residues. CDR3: CASSLTGGEIEKLFF. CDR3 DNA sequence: TGTGCCAGCAGTTTAACAGGGGGCGAGATCGAAAAACTGTTTTTT.

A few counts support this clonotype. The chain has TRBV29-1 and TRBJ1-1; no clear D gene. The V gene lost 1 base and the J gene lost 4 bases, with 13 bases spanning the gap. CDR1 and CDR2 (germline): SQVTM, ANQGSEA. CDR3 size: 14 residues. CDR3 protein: CSVEVLKGATEAFF. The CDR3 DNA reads TGCAGCGTTGAAGTTCTTAAGGGTGCCACTGAAGCTTTCTTT.

This CDR3 reads CAWTEGTGGMEQFF. CDR3 sequence (DNA): TGTGCCTGGACCGAAGGGACAGGGGGTATGGAGCAGTTCTTC. The chain employs TRBV30 and TRBJ2-1; TRBD1 matches 11 bases. This CDR3 has 14 amino acids. Germline values: CDR1 GTSNPN, CDR2 SVGIG (reference sequence). V was clipped by 4 bases and J by 10 bases; unmatched bases: 9.

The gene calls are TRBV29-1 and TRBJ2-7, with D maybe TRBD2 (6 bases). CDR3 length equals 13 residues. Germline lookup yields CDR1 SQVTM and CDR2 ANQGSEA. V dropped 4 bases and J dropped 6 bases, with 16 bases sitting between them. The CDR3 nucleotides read TGCAGCGTTGCGGAGGGACCACCTTGCGAGCAGTACTTC. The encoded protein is CSVAEGPPCEQYF.

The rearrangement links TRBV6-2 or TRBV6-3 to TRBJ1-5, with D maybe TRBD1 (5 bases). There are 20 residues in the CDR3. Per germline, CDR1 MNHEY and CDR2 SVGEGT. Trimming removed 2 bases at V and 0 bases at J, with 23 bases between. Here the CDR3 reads CASSYPQGVRMDYSNQPQHF. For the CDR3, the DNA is TGTGCCAGCAGTTACCCGCAGGGTGTCAGAATGGATTATAGCAATCAGCCCCAGCATTTT.

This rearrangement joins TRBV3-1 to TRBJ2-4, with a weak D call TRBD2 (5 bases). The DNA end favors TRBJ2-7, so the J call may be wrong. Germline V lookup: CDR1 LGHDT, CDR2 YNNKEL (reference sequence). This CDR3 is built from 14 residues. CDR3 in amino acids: CASSQATITYEQYF. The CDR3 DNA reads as TGTGCCAGCAGCCAAGCGACTATCACCTACGAGCAGTACTTC.

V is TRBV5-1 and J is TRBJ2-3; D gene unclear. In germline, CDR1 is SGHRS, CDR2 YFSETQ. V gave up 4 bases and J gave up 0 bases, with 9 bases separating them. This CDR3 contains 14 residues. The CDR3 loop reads CASSEVQSTDTQYF. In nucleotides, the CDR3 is TGCGCCAGCAGCGAAGTACAGAGCACAGATACGCAGTATTTT.

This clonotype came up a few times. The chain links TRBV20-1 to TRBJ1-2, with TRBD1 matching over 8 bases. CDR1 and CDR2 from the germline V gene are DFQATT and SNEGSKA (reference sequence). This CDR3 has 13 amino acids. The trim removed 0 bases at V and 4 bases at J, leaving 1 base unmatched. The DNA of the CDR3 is TGCAGTGCTAGAGATGGACAGGGCTATGGCTACACCTTC. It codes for CSARDGQGYGYTF.

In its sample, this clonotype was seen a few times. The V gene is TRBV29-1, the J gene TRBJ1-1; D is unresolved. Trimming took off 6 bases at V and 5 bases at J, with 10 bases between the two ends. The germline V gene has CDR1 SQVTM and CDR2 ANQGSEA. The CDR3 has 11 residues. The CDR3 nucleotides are TGCAGCGTGGGGAGCGTGACTGAAGCTTTCTTT. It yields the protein CSVGSVTEAFF. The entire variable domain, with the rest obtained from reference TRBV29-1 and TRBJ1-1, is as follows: SAVISQKPSRDICQRGTSLTIQCQVDSQVTMMFWYRQQPGQSLTLIATANQGSEATYESGFVIDKFPISRPNLTFSTLTVSNMSPEDSSIYLCSVGSVTEAFFGQGTRLTVV.

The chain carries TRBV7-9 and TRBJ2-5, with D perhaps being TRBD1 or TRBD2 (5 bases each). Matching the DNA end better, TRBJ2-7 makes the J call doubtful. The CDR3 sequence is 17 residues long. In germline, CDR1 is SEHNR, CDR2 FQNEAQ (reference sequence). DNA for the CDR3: TGTGCCAGCAGCTTATGGTCTCCGGGACCCAGGCGCTACGAGCAGTACTTC. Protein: CASSLWSPGPRRYEQYF.

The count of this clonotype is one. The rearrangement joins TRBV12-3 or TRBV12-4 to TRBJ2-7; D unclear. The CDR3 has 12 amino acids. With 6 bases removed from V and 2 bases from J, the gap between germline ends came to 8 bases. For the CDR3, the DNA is TGTGCCAGCAGCCTATTCGCCTACGAGCAGTACTTC. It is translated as CASSLFAYEQYF.

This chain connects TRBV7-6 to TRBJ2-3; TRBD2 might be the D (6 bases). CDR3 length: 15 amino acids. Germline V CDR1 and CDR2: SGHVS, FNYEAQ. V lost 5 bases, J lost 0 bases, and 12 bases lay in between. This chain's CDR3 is CASSIISGSTDTQYF. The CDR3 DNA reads TGTGCCAGCAGCATTATCAGCGGGAGCACAGATACGCAGTATTTT.

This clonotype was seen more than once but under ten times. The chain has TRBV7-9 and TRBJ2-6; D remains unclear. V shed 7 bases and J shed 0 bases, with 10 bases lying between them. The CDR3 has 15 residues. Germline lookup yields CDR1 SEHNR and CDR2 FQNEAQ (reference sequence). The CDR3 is CASTLSSSGANVLTF. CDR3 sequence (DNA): TGTGCCAGCACCCTTTCGTCCTCTGGGGCCAACGTCCTGACTTTC.

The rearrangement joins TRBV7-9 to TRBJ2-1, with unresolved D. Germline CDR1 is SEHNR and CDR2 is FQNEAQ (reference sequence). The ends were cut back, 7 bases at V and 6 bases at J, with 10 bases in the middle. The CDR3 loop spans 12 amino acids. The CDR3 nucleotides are TGTGCCAGCAATTTAGGTCCCAATGAGCAGTTCTTC. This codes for CASNLGPNEQFF.

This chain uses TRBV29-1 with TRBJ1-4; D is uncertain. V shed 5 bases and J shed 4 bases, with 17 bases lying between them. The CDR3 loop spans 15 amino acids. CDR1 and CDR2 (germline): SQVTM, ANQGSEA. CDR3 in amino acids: CSVLSSDGRNEKLFF. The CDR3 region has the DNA TGCAGCGTTCTTAGCTCGGACGGCCGTAATGAAAAACTGTTTTTT.

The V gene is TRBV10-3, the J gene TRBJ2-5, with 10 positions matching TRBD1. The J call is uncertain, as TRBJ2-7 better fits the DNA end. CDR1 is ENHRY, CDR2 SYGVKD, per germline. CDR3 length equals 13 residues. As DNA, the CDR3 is TGTGCCATCAGTGAAGGGACAGGGGCCGAGCAGTACTTC. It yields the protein CAISEGTGAEQYF.

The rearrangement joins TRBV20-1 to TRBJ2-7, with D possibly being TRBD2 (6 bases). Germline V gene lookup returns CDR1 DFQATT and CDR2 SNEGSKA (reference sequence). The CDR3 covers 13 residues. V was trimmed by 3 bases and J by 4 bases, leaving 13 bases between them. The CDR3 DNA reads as TGCAGTGCTAGTGCCGGGAGTCTTTACGAGCAGTACTTC. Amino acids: CSASAGSLYEQYF.

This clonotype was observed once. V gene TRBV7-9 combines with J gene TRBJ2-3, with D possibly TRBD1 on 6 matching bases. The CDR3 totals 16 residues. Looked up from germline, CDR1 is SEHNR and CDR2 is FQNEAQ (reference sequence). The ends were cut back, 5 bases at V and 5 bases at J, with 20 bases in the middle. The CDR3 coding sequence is TGTGCCAGCAGCCCATACAGGGAAACAAGAGGAGATACGCAGTATTTT. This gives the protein CASSPYRETRGDTQYF. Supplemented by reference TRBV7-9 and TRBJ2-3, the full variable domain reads DTGVSQNPRHKITKRGQNVTFRCDPISEHNRLYWYRQTLGQGPEFLTYFQNEAQLEKSRLLSDRFSAERPKGSFSTLEIQRTEQGDSAMYLCASSPYRETRGDTQYFGPGTRLTVL.

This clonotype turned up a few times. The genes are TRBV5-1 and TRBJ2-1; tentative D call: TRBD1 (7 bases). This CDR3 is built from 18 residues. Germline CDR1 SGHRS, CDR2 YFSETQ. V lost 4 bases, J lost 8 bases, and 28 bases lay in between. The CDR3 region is CASSTGDLTGAHSDEQFF. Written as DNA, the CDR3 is TGCGCCAGCAGCACCGGGGACTTAACAGGGGCACACAGCGATGAGCAGTTCTTC.

In DNA, the CDR3 is TGTGCCAGCAGTTCCTTCGTGCGTGGTTCTGGAAACACCATATATTTT. It is translated as CASSSFVRGSGNTIYF. The rearrangement joins TRBV12-3 or TRBV12-4 to TRBJ1-3, with D unclear. Trimming took 4 bases from V and 1 from J, leaving 14 bases between them. The CDR3 has 16 residues.

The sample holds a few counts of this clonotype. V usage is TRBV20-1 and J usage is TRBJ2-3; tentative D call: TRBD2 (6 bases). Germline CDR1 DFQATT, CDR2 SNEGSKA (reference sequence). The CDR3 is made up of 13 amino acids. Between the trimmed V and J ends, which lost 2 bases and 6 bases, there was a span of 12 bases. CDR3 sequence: CSARWTGADTQYF. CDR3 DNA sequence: TGCAGTGCTAGATGGACGGGAGCGGATACGCAGTATTTT.

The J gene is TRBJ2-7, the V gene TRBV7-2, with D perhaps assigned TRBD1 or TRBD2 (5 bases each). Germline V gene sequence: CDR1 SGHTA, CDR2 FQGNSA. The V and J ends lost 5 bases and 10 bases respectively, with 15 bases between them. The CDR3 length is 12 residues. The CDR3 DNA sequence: TGTGCCAGCAGCCTCGGTGGGGGACCCCAGTACTTC. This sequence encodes CASSLGGGPQYF. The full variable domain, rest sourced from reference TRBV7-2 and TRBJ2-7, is GAGVSQSPSNKVTEKGKDVELRCDPISGHTALYWYRQSLGQGLEFLIYFQGNSAPDKSGLPSDRFSAERTGGSVSTLTIQRTQQEDSAVYLCASSLGGGPQYFGPGTRLTVT.

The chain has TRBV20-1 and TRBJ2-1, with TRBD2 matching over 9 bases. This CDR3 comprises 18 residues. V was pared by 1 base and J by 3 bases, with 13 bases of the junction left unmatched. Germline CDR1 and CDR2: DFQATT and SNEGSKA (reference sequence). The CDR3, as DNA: TGCAGTGCTAGAGTCCCTAGCGGGATGCGTCGGGGCTACAATGAGCAGTTCTTC. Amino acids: CSARVPSGMRRGYNEQFF.

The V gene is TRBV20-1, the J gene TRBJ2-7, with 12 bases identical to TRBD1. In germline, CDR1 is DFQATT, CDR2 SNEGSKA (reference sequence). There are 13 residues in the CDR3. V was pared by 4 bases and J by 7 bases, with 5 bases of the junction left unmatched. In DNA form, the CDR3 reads TGCAGTGCTAAGTGGGACAGGGGGCAAGAGCAGTACTTC. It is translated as CSAKWDRGQEQYF.

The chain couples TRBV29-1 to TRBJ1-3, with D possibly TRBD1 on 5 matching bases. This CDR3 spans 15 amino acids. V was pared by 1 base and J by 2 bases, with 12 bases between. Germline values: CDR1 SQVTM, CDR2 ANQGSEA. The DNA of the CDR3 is TGCAGCGTTGAAGGGCGCGGGGGGACTGGAAACACCATATATTTT. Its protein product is CSVEGRGGTGNTIYF.

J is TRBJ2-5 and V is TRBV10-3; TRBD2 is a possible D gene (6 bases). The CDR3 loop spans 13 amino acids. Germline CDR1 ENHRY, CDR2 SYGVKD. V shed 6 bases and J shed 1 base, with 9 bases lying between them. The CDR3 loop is CAIRRGAQETQYF. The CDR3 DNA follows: TGTGCCATCAGGCGCGGGGCCCAAGAGACCCAGTACTTC.

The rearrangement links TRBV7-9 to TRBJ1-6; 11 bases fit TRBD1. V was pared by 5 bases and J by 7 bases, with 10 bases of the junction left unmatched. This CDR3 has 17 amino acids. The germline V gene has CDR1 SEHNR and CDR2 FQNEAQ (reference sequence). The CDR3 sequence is CASSPNLGQGANSPLHF. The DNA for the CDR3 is TGTGCCAGCAGCCCAAACTTAGGACAGGGGGCAAATTCACCCCTCCACTTT.